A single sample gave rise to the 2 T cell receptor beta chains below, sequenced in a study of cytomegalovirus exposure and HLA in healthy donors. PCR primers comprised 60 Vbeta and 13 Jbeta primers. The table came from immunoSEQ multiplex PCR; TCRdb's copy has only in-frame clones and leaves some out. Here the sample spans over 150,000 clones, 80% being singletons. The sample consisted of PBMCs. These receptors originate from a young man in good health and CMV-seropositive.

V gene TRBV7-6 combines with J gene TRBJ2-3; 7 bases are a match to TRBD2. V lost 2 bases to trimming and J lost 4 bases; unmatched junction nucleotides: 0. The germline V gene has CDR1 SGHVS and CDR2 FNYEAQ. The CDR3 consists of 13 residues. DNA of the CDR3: TGTGCCAGCAGCTTACGGGGGGCAGATACGCAGTATTTT. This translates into CASSLRGADTQYF.

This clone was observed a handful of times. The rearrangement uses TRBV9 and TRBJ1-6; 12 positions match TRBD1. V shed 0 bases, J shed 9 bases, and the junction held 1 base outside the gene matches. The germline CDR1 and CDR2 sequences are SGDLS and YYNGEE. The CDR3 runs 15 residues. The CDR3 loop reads CASSVGDRGRSPLHF. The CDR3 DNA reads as TGTGCCAGCAGCGTAGGGGACAGGGGGCGTTCACCCCTCCACTTT.